This T cell receptor (beta chain) derives from a study of technical replicates of blood from a handful of donors (dated by TCRdb to about 2017). The CDR3, from cysteine to phenylalanine, totals 12 residues. Here the CDR3 DNA is all that survives: 36 bases in frame from base 1. V is shortened by 1 base, J by 11 bases, and the region joining them spans 11 bases. CDR1 and CDR2, per the germline V gene (reference sequence), are LNHDA and SQIVND. Libraries came from the immunoSEQ multiplex PCR assay. TCRdb limited this immuneACCESS table to in-frame rearrangements with V and J called. A share of clones is missing; checked studies link under half to unresolved V genes, and the rest is unexplained. The sample profile shows 87,000 or so clones; approximately 95% of them were found once. The ten top clones hold 0.34% of the sample. With respect to this clone: The antigen this receptor binds is unknown. Per-nucleotide qualities are absent, and no much larger clonotype sits a single base away.

Sequencing input: T cells isolated from PBMCs. The chain was built from TRBV19 and TRBJ1-1; the D gene cannot be named for sure. The TCR originated in a human donor in good health. Here is the DNA: TGTGCCAGTAGTATAGGGACTCTCGGGGCTTTCTTT. This encodes CASSIGTLGAFF.